Detailed here is one TCR beta chain. Its antigen is not identified. The data were obtained in a study of shared clonotypes between healthy human individuals. Study details: Plates per donor: three CD4 naive, three CD4 memory, two CD8 naive, one CD8 memory. Findings and caveats of the study: Rarefaction curves obtained for sorted subsets showed sequencing incomplete despite large depth.

TCRdb's table, derived via immunoSEQ multiplex PCR, lists solely in-frame clones and lacks some. In the table there are about 580,000 clones, 98% of which are singletons. The naive CD8 subset, CD45RO-negative cells positively selected for CCR7, excluded terminally differentiated effector memory CD45RA+ cells. There were only Caucasian adults among the donors, and all lived in Nashville, Tennessee. What was sequenced was naive CD8+ T cells sorted from blood. The origin of this receptor is a man aged 25-45 years in good health.

This chain's CDR3 is CASSTTSVNEQFF. CDR3 sequence (DNA): TGTGCCAGCAGTACAACTAGCGTGAATGAGCAGTTCTTC. V and J are TRBV28 and TRBJ2-1; TRBD2 agrees at 7 bases. This CDR3 spans 13 amino acids. Germline V gene sequence: CDR1 MDHEN, CDR2 SYDVKM. V dropped 5 bases and J dropped 7; count of bases not matched to a gene: 5.